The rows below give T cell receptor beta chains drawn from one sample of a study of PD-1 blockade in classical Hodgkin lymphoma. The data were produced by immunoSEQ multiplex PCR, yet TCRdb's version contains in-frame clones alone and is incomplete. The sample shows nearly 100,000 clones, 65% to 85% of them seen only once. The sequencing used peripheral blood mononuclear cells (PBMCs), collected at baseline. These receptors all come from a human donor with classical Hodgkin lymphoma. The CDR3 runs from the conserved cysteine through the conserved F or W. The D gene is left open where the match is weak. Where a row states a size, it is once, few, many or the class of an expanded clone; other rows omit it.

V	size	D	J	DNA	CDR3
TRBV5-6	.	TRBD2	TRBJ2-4	TGTGCCAGCAGCGGGACTAGCGGGGGAAACATTCAGTACTTC	CASSGTSGGNIQYF
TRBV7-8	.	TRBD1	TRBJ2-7	TGTGCCAGCAGCTTAGGGACAGGGACCTACGAGCAGTACTTC	CASSLGTGTYEQYF
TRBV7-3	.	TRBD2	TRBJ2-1	TGTGCCAGCGGAGGCGGGAGAGAGAATGAGCAGTTCTTC	CASGGGRENEQFF
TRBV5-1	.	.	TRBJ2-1	TGCGCCAGCAGTCCCGGGACAAACTCCTACAATGAGCAGTTCTTC	CASSPGTNSYNEQFF
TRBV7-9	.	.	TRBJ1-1	TGTGCCAGCAGCACCATGCAGGGAGCGGACACTGAAGCTTTCTTT	CASSTMQGADTEAFF
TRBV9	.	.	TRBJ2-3	TGTGCCAGCACCCCCCACCTATCGGTAGCGGTCACAGATACGCAGTATTTT	CASTPHLSVAVTDTQYF
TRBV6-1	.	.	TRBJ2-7	TGTGCCAGCAGACCCCTGGCGAGGGACTACGAGCAGTACTTC	CASRPLARDYEQYF
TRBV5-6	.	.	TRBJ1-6	TGTGCCAGCAGCGACACCAGGGACGGATATTCACCCCTCCACTTT	CASSDTRDGYSPLHF
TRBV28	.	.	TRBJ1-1	TGTGCCAGCAGCCCCCCCGGGCGGACTGAAGCTTTCTTT	CASSPPGRTEAFF
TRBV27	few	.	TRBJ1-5	TGTGCCACCCGCAGGGGCAGCAATCAGCCCCAGCATTTT	CATRRGSNQPQHF
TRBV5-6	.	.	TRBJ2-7	TGTGCCAGCAGCGCCACAGGGCCCCAAGGCGAGCAGTACTTC	CASSATGPQGEQYF
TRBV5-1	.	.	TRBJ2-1	TGCGCCAGCAGCTTGGACTGGAGCTCCTACAATGAGCAGTTCTTC	CASSLDWSSYNEQFF
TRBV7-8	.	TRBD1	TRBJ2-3	TGTGCCAGCAGCTTTGGGCATGGACAGGGGACCACAGATACGCAGTATTTT	CASSFGHGQGTTDTQYF
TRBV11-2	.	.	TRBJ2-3	TGTGCCAGCAGCTTAGGGCTAGCATCAGGGGATACGCAGTATTTT	CASSLGLASGDTQYF
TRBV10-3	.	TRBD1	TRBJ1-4	TGTGCCATCAGTGAGTCGGGACAGACGAATGAAAAACTGTTTTTT	CAISESGQTNEKLFF
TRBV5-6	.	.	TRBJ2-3	TGTGCCAGCAGCATACAGACAGATACGCAGTATTTT	CASSIQTDTQYF
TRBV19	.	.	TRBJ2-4	TGTGCCAGTAGTATAGTGGGGGGAAACATTCAGTACTTC	CASSIVGGNIQYF
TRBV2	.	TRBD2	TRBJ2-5	TGTGCCAGCGACGGACTAGCGGGAGGGTCTGAGACCCAGTACTTC	CASDGLAGGSETQYF
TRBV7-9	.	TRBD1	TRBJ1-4	TGTGCCAGCAGCTTAGAAGTCGACAGGGGGCGGTATGAAAAACTGTTTTTT	CASSLEVDRGRYEKLFF
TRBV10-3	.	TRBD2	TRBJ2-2	TGTGCCATCAATAGCGGGAGGGCACGAACCGGGGAGCTGTTTTTT	CAINSGRARTGELFF
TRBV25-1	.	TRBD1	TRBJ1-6	TGTGCCAGCAGTGTGGGACAGGGCGGGAATTCACCCCTCCACTTT	CASSVGQGGNSPLHF
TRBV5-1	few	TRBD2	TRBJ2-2	TGCGCCAGCAGCTTGGGACTAGCCAACACCGGGGAGCTGTTTTTT	CASSLGLANTGELFF
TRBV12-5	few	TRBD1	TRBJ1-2	TGTGCTAGTGGTACCGGGACAGGGGCCACTTGGGGTTATGGCTACACCTTC	CASGTGTGATWGYGYTF
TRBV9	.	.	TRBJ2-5	TGTGCCAGCAGCACTAACCAAGAGACCCAGTACTTC	CASSTNQETQYF
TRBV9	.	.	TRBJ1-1	TGTGCCAGCAGCGTAGTATGGGACGGTGAAGCTTTCTTT	CASSVVWDGEAFF